The 18 T cell receptor beta chains listed next were all sequenced from one sample in a study of Ad26.COV2.S vaccination and SARS-CoV-2 variants. Profiling relied on immunoSEQ multiplex PCR, and the TCRdb table lists in-frame clones only, not all of them. Of approximately 150,000 clones detected, 80% to 90% appear once; the ten largest clones hold approximately 5%. The source material was peripheral blood, sampled after recovery from COVID-19. These receptors were collected from a human donor who had recovered from COVID-19.

The chain uses TRBV28 and TRBJ1-1; TRBD1 aligns across 7 bases. This CDR3 comprises 15 residues. Germline V gives CDR1 MDHEN, CDR2 SYDVKM. The J segment lost 7 bases and the V segment lost 6 bases, leaving 14 bases of the junction unmatched. The CDR3 region is CASSPDRAGEVEAFF. In DNA, the CDR3 is TGTGCCAGCAGCCCTGACAGGGCAGGTGAAGTTGAAGCTTTCTTT. The full variable domain, with the rest looked up from reference TRBV28 and TRBJ1-1, is DVKVTQSSRYLVKRTGEKVFLECVQDMDHENMFWYRQDPGLGLRLIYFSYDVKMKEKGDIPEGYSVSREKKERFSLILESASTNQTSMYLCASSPDRAGEVEAFFGQGTRLTVV.

There are a few counts of this clone. Additional DNA sequences in this sample encode the identical CDR3. The chain combines TRBV19 with TRBJ1-5; D gene uncertain. The CDR3 is 15 residues long. Germline V gives CDR1 LNHDA, CDR2 SQIVND (reference sequence). The V and J ends lost 1 base and 3 bases respectively, with 10 bases between them. This CDR3 is CASSIGQHSNQPQHF. The CDR3 DNA reads as TGTGCCAGTAGTATAGGGCAGCATTCCAATCAGCCCCAGCATTTT. Supplemented by reference TRBV19 and TRBJ1-5, the full variable domain reads DGGITQSPKYLFRKEGQNVTLSCEQNLNHDAMYWYRQDPGQGLRLIYYSQIVNDFQKGDIAEGYSVSREKKESFPLTVTSAQKNPTAFYLCASSIGQHSNQPQHFGDGTRLSIL.

The V and J genes are TRBV5-1 and TRBJ1-2, with D perhaps TRBD1 (5 bases). Germline loops: CDR1 SGHRS, CDR2 YFSETQ. V shed 0 bases and J shed 6 bases, with 15 bases lying between them. The CDR3 contains 15 residues. CDR3 coding DNA: TGCGCCAGCAGCTTGGCCATTGGGACGGCTGATGGCTACACCTTC. Its protein is CASSLAIGTADGYTF.

The J gene is TRBJ2-1, the V gene TRBV7-2; D perhaps matches TRBD1 (5 bases). This CDR3 is built from 12 residues. Germline CDR1 SGHTA, CDR2 FQGNSA. V dropped 0 bases and J dropped 9 bases, with 6 bases sitting between them. CDR3 protein: CASSLATGEQFF. DNA for the CDR3: TGTGCCAGCAGCTTAGCTACAGGTGAGCAGTTCTTC.

The rearrangement uses TRBV4-3 and TRBJ2-7; perhaps TRBD2 as D (5 bases). The V gene's germline CDR1 is LGHNA and CDR2 YSLEER. Trimming took 0 bases from V and 5 from J, leaving 11 bases between them. The CDR3 is 14 amino acids. The CDR3 protein is CASSQDRGGNEQYF. The CDR3 DNA is TGCGCCAGCAGCCAAGATCGAGGAGGCAACGAGCAGTACTTC.

CDR3 coding DNA: TGTGCCAGCAGCCTCGGACAGTCTGGGGCCAACGTCCTGACTTTC. As protein: CASSLGQSGANVLTF. V and J are TRBV7-9 and TRBJ2-6; TRBD1 might be the D (6 bases). Germline lookup yields CDR1 SEHNR and CDR2 FQNEAQ (reference sequence). With 5 bases removed from V and 1 base from J, the gap between germline ends came to 9 bases. This CDR3 spans 15 amino acids.

The CDR3 loop reads CASSLSSFGNTIYF. Written as DNA, the CDR3 is TGTGCCAGCAGTTTGTCCAGCTTCGGAAACACCATATATTTT. The chain combines TRBV27 with TRBJ1-3; D is uncertain. Germline lookup yields CDR1 MNHEY and CDR2 SMNVEV (reference sequence). The CDR3 is 14 amino acids. The V and J ends lost 3 bases and 4 bases respectively, with 10 bases between them.

In this sample, this clone turned up a few times. The gene calls are TRBV7-9 and TRBJ1-1; no clear D. Between the trimmed V and J ends, which lost 6 bases and 1 base, there was a span of 9 bases. The CDR3 totals 13 residues. Germline-derived CDR1 and CDR2 are SEHNR and FQNEAQ (reference sequence). CDR3 amino acids: CASRLAENTEAFF. Written as DNA, the CDR3 is TGTGCCAGCAGACTGGCGGAGAACACTGAAGCTTTCTTT.

The V call is TRBV14, the J call TRBJ1-6; 10 nucleotides line up with TRBD1. V was clipped by 0 bases and J by 8 bases; unmatched bases: 7. Germline values: CDR1 SGHDN, CDR2 FVKESK. This CDR3 region has 17 residues. CDR3 nucleotides: TGTGCCAGCAGCCAAGAACCGGGACAGGGGCCGGATTCACCCCTCCACTTT. Residues: CASSQEPGQGPDSPLHF.

The rearrangement joins TRBV28 to TRBJ1-4; no definite D call. V was trimmed by 4 bases and J by 9 bases, leaving 18 bases between them. The V gene's germline CDR1 is MDHEN and CDR2 SYDVKM. The CDR3 consists of 15 residues. This chain's CDR3 is CASSSREGFEKKLFF. DNA for the CDR3: TGTGCCAGCAGTTCGCGGGAAGGGTTCGAAAAAAAACTGTTTTTT.

This rearrangement joins TRBV7-8 to TRBJ2-5; 8 nucleotides match TRBD2. The V segment lost 0 bases and the J segment 1 base; nucleotides outside the gene matches: 7. The CDR3 length is 17 residues. Germline CDR1 and CDR2: SGHVS and FQNEAQ. DNA of the CDR3: TGTGCCAGCAGCTTAGCTCGGGGGGGTAATCCCCAAGAGACCCAGTACTTC. Translating it yields CASSLARGGNPQETQYF.

The V gene is TRBV4-3, the J gene TRBJ1-5; TRBD1 might be the D (5 bases). The germline V gene has CDR1 LGHNA and CDR2 YSLEER. V lost 4 bases to trimming and J lost 0 bases, with 10 bases between them. The CDR3 is 15 amino acids. CDR3 nucleotide sequence: TGCGCCAGCAGCCTTGGGGGGGATAGCAATCAGCCCCAGCATTTT. Its translation: CASSLGGDSNQPQHF.

The gene calls are TRBV7-2 and TRBJ1-1; D is uncertain. The CDR3 is 11 residues long. Looked up from germline, CDR1 is SGHTA and CDR2 is FQGNSA. V lost 0 bases and J 10 bases, leaving 6 bases between the germline ends. The CDR3 is CASSLAVVAFF. CDR3 DNA sequence: TGTGCCAGCAGCTTAGCCGTGGTAGCTTTCTTT.

The chain carries TRBV28 and TRBJ1-1; D not certain. Germline CDR1 reads MDHEN; CDR2 reads SYDVKM. The CDR3 has 16 residues. Trimming cost V 2 bases and J 0 bases, with 13 bases left between them. The CDR3 is CASSLGDRNMNTEAFF. The CDR3 nucleotides read TGTGCCAGCAGTTTAGGCGATCGGAACATGAACACTGAAGCTTTCTTT.

This clone has a single count. The CDR3 region is CASSLAGGTGVEKLFF. The CDR3 nucleotides read TGTGCCAGCAGCTTGGCCGGCGGGACAGGGGTTGAAAAACTGTTTTTT. The genes are TRBV5-8 and TRBJ1-4; TRBD1 aligns across 10 bases. CDR3 length: 16 amino acids. J lost 7 bases, V lost 0 bases, and 6 bases had no gene match. The germline V gene encodes CDR1 SGHTS and CDR2 YDEGEE.

The chain joins TRBV6-6 to TRBJ2-4; the D gene is possibly TRBD1 (6 bases). CDR3 length: 16 amino acids. CDR1 and CDR2 from the germline V gene are MNHNY and SVGAGI (reference sequence). Trimming left V 5 bases short and J 1 base short, with 15 bases between. The CDR3 DNA reads TGTGCCAGCAGTCGAACAGGGTATACGGCCAAAAACATTCAGTACTTC. Translating it yields CASSRTGYTAKNIQYF.

With respect to this clone: The same CDR3 also results from other DNA sequences found in this sample. The chain recombines TRBV28 with TRBJ1-4; weak D call: TRBD1 (6 bases). Between the trimmed V and J ends, which lost 6 bases and 0 bases, there was a span of 11 bases. This CDR3 is built from 15 residues. The V gene's germline CDR1 is MDHEN and CDR2 SYDVKM. The CDR3 nucleotides read TGTGCCAGCAGAGGGGGGACGGCAACTAATGAAAAACTGTTTTTT. Residues: CASRGGTATNEKLFF.

This chain connects TRBV3-1 (or the pseudogene TRBV3-2) to TRBJ2-1, with D possibly TRBD2 on 7 matching bases. V dropped 0 bases and J dropped 2 bases, with 11 bases sitting between them. The germline V gene has CDR1 LGHDT and CDR2 YNNKEL (reference sequence). This CDR3 is 16 amino acids long. The CDR3 spells CASSQEAGGPYNEQFF. CDR3 nucleotides: TGTGCCAGCAGCCAAGAAGCCGGGGGGCCCTACAATGAGCAGTTCTTC.